The present T cell receptor beta chain was sequenced within a study of CD8 T cells in ankylosing spondylitis. Study-wide results and caveats: Reactive arthritis synovial fluid and blood were previously reported to contain some motif variants.

A single record per CDR3 protein comes from TCRdb applying MiXCR to the 5' RACE reads. Counted here are fewer than 250,000 distinct CDR3 sequences, under 12% occurring once; the ten biggest clones make up 2.6%. The CDR3 runs to 14 residues. V gave up 3 bases and J gave up 4 bases; unmatched junction bases: 2. CDR1 and CDR2 (germline): SQVTM, ANQGSEA. About this clonotype itself: What it binds is unknown.

The rearrangement uses TRBV29-1 and TRBJ2-2; 10 bases line up with TRBD1. The sequence was collected from a male donor with ankylosing spondylitis or in good health (not recorded which). Sequencing was carried out using blood, either unsorted or a sorted T cell fraction (not recorded which). The CDR3 spells CSVERDRGTGELFF. The CDR3 DNA reads TGCAGCGTTGAGAGGGACAGGGGCACCGGGGAGCTGTTTTTT.